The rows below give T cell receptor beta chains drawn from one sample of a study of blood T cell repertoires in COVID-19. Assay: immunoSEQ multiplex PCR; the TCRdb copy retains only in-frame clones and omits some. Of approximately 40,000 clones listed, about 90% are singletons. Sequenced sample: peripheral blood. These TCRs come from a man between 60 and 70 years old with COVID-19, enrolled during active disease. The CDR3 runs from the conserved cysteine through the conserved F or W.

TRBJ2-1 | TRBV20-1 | CSALYNEQFF
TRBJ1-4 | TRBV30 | CAWRPRTGIYEKLFF
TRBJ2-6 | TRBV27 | CASSFQEPGQGLSGANVLTF
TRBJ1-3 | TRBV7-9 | CASSLNRSSGNTIYF
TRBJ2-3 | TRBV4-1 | CASSHLISSGRAFESSTDTQYF
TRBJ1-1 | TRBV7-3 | CASSRQKNTEAFF
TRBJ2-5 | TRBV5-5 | CASSFPGLEETQYF
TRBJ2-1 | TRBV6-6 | CASSYLRSSYNEQFF
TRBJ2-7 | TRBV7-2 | CASSLVGSGTGSYEQYF
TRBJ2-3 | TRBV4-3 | CASSRTSGRTDTQYF
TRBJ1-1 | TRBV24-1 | CATSDSDGTGVSEAFF
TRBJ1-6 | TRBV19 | CASSMGPTGAMDSPLHF
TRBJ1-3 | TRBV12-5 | CASARDLLSSGNTIYF
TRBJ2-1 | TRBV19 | CASSKLADTNEQFF
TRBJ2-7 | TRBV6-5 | CASSSTSGSYEQYF
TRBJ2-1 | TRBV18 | CASSDQTGTGANEQFF
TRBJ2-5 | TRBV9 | CASSVGLAEETQYF
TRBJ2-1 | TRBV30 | CAWRDKLYNEQFF
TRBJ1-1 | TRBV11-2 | CASSTRLGRSEAFF
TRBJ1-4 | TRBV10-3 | CAISESGGANEKLFF
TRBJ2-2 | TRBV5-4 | CASSLGTGTSPGELFF
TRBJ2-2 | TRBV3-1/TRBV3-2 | CASSQTQQGTGELFF
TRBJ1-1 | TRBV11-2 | CASSFSGTEEAFF
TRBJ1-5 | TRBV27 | CASSVARGQPQHF
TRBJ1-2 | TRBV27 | CASSPSGFYGYTF
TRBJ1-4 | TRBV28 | CASSLVYRAEKLFF
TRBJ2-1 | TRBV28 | CASRPGLASLEQFF
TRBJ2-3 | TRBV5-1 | CASRRLAGGVDTQYF
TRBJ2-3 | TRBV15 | CATSTRGQDTQYF
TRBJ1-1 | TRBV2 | CASSEGLSDSFMNTEAFF
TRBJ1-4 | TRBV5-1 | CASSRTGEALNEKLFF
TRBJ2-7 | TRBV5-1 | CASSSADEQYF
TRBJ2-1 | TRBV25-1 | CASSGGQGLFF
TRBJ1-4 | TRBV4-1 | CASSRQTRGGGVFF
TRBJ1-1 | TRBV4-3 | CASSQDETGRTEAFF
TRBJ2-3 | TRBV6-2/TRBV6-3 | CASSYGTVLTDTQYF
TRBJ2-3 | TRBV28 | CASSYDRGGRDTQYF
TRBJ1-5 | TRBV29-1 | CSVATGYNQPQHF
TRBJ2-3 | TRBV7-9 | CASSLGSTDTQYF
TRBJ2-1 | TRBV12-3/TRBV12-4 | CASDFGGNEQFF
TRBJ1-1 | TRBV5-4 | CASSLQGGAEAFF
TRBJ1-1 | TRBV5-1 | CASSLWGQGISQNRVFF
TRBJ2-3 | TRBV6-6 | CASSREGTDTQYF
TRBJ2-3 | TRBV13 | CASSSSASGSSDTQYF
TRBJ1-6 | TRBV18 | CASSTSEGSPLHF
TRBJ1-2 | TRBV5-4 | CASSLGGGAARSYGYTF
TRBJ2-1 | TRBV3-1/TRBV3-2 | CASSPLDFYNEQFF
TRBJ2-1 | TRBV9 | CASSNRLAGGPNEQFF
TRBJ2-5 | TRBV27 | CASSRGGLNQLTQYF
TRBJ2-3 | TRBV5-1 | CASSALQLRGGTQYF
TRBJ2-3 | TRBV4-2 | CASSQPIAGNTDTQYF